This T cell receptor (beta chain) was documented in a study of human T cells and chemical hapten exposure. The CDR3 extends over 16 amino acids. The V gene lost 6 bases and the J gene lost 1 base, with 19 bases spanning the gap. Germline V gives CDR1 DFQATT, CDR2 SNEGSKA (reference sequence). In the library, unique molecular identifiers were attached to individual cDNA molecules. One entry per CDR3 protein, called by TCRdb with MiXCR from the RACE reads. The repertoire includes 89,000 or so distinct CDR3 sequences, approximately 6.6% of them detected once, and about 1.5% sits in the top ten. Stated time point: patch test 2, 6 weeks after DPC sensitization. Treatment reported: therapeutic diphenylcyclopropenone sensitization with weekly scalp DPC. Blood draws came first, before each patch test.

The origin of this receptor is a woman in her 30s with alopecia areata. Some clones in this sample may be carry-over from other donors' samples. The chain joins TRBV20-1 to TRBJ1-5; D gene unclear. The sample consisted of whole blood, taken in connection with sensitization to the hapten diphenylcyclopropenone (DPC). The chain's CDR3 is CSATGSRGGSNQPQHF. The CDR3 DNA follows: TGCAGTGCCACCGGGTCTCGGGGTGGGAGCAATCAGCCCCAGCATTTT.